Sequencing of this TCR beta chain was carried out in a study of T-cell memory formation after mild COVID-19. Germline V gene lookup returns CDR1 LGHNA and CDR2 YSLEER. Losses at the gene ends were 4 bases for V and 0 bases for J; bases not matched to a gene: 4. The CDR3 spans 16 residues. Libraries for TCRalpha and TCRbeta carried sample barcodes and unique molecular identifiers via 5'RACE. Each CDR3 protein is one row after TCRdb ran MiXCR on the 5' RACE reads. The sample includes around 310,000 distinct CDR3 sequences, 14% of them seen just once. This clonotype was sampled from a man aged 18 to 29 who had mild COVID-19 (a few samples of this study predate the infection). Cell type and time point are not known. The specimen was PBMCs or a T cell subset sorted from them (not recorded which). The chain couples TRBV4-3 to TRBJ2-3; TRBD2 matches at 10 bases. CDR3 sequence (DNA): TGCGCCAGCAGCCGACGGACTAGCGGCAGCACAGATACGCAGTATTTT. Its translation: CASSRRTSGSTDTQYF.